The rows below give T cell receptor beta chains drawn from one sample of a study of blood T cell repertoires in COVID-19. Sequencing was performed with immunoSEQ multiplex PCR; in TCRdb, only in-frame clones are kept and a portion is missing. The sample records roughly 210,000 clones, about 87% being singletons. Sequenced material: peripheral blood. These receptors all come from a man between 65 and 85 years old with acute or convalescent COVID-19. Each CDR3 is given with its conserved first and last residue. A D gene is named only where the DNA matches it firmly. A clone size is listed for some rows: how often the clone was seen (once, few, many), or a class if it is expanded.

d_call cdr3_length j_call clone_size v_call cdr3_aa
- 12 TRBJ2-3 - TRBV29-1 CSVDPRGDTQYF
- 16 TRBJ1-1 - TRBV6-6 CASSYLRGGQRAEAFF
TRBD2 14 TRBJ2-1 - TRBV7-2 CASSLMGSGSFGFF
- 13 TRBJ2-7 - TRBV3-1/TRBV3-2 CASSSQLSYEQYF
TRBD1 15 TRBJ1-5 - TRBV2 CASNRDRVGNQPQHF
- 15 TRBJ1-5 - TRBV6-5 CASSYLPSTYQPQHF
- 14 TRBJ1-1 - TRBV27 CASSSGRMNTEAFF
- 15 TRBJ1-1 once TRBV15 CATSREVGGNTEAFF
TRBD2 19 TRBJ2-2 - TRBV15 CATSRDLLAGDPDTGELFF
- 14 TRBJ1-4 - TRBV5-1 CASSLGPRGEKLFF
TRBD2 18 TRBJ2-1 - TRBV5-1 CASSLEPPGGNWNNEQFF
TRBD1 13 TRBJ1-2 - TRBV6-6 CASSDGQGFGYTF
TRBD2 16 TRBJ2-1 - TRBV7-8 CASSLGAGVSYNEQFF
TRBD2 17 TRBJ2-2 - TRBV28 CATTRDGLAANTGELFF
TRBD1 15 TRBJ1-5 - TRBV19 CASRGQVNSNQPQHF
TRBD2 14 TRBJ2-1 - TRBV19 CASSISGISNEQFF
TRBD2 16 TRBJ2-1 - TRBV28 CASSSSGTSKNHEQFF
TRBD2 17 TRBJ2-7 few TRBV7-9 CASSRPRGSGSEGEQYF
- 15 TRBJ1-4 - TRBV5-6 CASSLIKGANEKLFF
TRBD2 17 TRBJ2-5 - TRBV7-9 CASSLAGTSGAQETQYF
TRBD1 15 TRBJ2-5 - TRBV13 CASSGRDSKRETQYF
TRBD1 19 TRBJ2-7 - TRBV5-1 CASSSRSGTGNPSSYEQYF
TRBD1 14 TRBJ1-2 once TRBV7-9 CASSLAGQAYGYTF
TRBD2 14 TRBJ2-5 - TRBV5-1 CASSRSGGEETQYF
TRBD1 15 TRBJ2-7 - TRBV28 CASRPTGQEGFEQYF
- 11 TRBJ2-1 - TRBV20-1 CSAYRGGEQFF
TRBD2 15 TRBJ2-7 - TRBV6-5 CASSPRTSGGNEQYF
- 11 TRBJ2-7 - TRBV28 CASKKYGEQYF
- 16 TRBJ2-7 once TRBV4-3 CASSQDGGGTSYEQYF
TRBD2 16 TRBJ2-7 once TRBV18 CASSRRGGESSYEQYF
TRBD2 15 TRBJ2-7 - TRBV7-3 CASSLTSGGPYEQYF
TRBD2 15 TRBJ2-7 - TRBV7-9 CASSSGTSGTYEQYF
- 16 TRBJ1-5 - TRBV19 CASSMGTINSNQPQHF
TRBD1 12 TRBJ1-1 - TRBV3-1/TRBV3-2 CASSRGQGEAFF
- 15 TRBJ1-3 few TRBV3-1/TRBV3-2 CASSHLGGGGNTIYF
- 15 TRBJ1-1 - TRBV11-1 CASSLVEGRETEAFF
TRBD1 15 TRBJ2-2 - TRBV2 CASRWGTGDTGELFF
- 14 TRBJ2-1 - TRBV19 CASSIQIQYNEQFF
- 13 TRBJ2-7 - TRBV18 CASSPPSTGEQYF